This TCR beta chain was identified in a study of cytomegalovirus exposure and HLA in healthy donors. Germline V lookup: CDR1 MDHEN, CDR2 SYDVKM. Trimming at V came to 5 bases and at J to 4 bases, leaving 5 bases not matched to a gene. The CDR3 is 16 amino acids. Of note for this clone: Antigen specificity is unknown.

Notes on the study in general: As confirmed in vitro, a few CMV-associated chains were specific for CMV antigens. Reportedly, diagnosis of cytomegalovirus status by the classifier showed high specificity and sensitivity.

It was the approximately 120-subject validation cohort, separate from the approximately 700-subject first cohort, to which the donors belonged. TCRdb's table, derived via immunoSEQ multiplex PCR, lists solely in-frame clones and lacks some. Seen here are about 110,000 clones, 85% to 90% observed once, and the top ten hold under 4.5%. The gene calls are TRBV28 and TRBJ2-7, with 16 nucleotides matching TRBD2. Input material: PBMCs. The clonotype comes from a woman in her late teens or twenties in good health and CMV-seropositive. CDR3 residues: CASSLGLAGGQYEQYF. The CDR3 nucleotides are TGTGCCAGCAGTCTGGGACTAGCGGGAGGGCAGTACGAGCAGTACTTC.